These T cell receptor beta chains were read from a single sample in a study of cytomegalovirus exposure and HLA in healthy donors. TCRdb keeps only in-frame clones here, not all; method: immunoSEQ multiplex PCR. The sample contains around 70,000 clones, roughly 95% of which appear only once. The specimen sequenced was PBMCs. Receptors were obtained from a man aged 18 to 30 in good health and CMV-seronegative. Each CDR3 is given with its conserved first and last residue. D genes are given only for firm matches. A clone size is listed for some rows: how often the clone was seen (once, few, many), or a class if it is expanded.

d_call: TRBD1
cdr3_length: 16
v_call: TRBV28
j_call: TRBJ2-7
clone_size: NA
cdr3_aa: CASRRVTGQEPYEQYF
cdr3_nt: TGTGCCAGCAGACGAGTGACGGGACAGGAACCCTACGAGCAGTACTTC

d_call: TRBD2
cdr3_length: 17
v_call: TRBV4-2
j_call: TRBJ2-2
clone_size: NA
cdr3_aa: CASSHLGLAGGTGELFF
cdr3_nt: TGTGCCAGCAGCCACCTGGGGCTAGCGGGGGGAACCGGGGAGCTGTTTTTT

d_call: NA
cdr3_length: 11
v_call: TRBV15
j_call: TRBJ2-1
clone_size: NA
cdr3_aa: CATSSGGWQFF
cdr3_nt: TGTGCCACCAGCAGCGGCGGCTGGCAGTTCTTC

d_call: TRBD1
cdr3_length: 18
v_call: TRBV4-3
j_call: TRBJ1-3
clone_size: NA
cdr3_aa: CASSQGTAFVGFRGTIYF
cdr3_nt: TGCGCCAGCAGCCAGGGGACGGCGTTCGTCGGGTTCAGGGGGACCATATATTTT

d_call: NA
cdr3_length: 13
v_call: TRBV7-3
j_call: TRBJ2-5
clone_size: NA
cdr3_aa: CASSPTEQETQYF
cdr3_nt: TGTGCCAGCAGCCCGACAGAACAAGAGACCCAGTACTTC

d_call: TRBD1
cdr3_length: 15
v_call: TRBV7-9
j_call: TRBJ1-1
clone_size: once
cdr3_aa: CASSLVGQGVAEAFF
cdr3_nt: TGTGCCAGCAGCTTAGTTGGACAGGGAGTGGCTGAAGCTTTCTTT

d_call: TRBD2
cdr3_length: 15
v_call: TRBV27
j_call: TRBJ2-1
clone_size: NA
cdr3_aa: CASRLRTSVSNEQFF
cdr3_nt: TGTGCCAGCAGGCTTCGGACTAGCGTTAGCAATGAGCAGTTCTTC

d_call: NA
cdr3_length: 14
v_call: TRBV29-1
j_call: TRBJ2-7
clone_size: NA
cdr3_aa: CSASGGPRGCEQYF
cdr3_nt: TGCAGCGCCTCAGGGGGGCCCCGCGGCTGCGAGCAGTACTTC

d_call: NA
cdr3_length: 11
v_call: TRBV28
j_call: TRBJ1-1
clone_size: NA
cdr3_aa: CASSFKTEAFF
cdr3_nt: TGTGCCAGCAGTTTTAAAACTGAAGCTTTCTTT

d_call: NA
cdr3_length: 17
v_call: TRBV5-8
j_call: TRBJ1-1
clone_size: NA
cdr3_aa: CASSLAWGGIMNTEAFF
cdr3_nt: TGTGCCAGCAGCTTGGCTTGGGGCGGTATCATGAACACTGAAGCTTTCTTT

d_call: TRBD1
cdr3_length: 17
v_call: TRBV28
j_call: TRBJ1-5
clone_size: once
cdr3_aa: CASSFGTGGASNQPQHF
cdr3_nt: TGTGCCAGCAGTTTTGGGACAGGGGGCGCGAGCAATCAGCCCCAGCATTTT

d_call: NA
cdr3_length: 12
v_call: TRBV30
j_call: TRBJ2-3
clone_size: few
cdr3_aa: CAWRACKDTQYF
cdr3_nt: TGTGCCTGGAGAGCGTGCAAAGATACGCAGTATTTT

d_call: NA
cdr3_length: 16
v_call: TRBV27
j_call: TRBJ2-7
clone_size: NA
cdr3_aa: CASSLCGAEGAYEQYF
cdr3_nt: TGTGCCAGCAGTTTATGTGGGGCAGAGGGGGCCTACGAGCAGTACTTC

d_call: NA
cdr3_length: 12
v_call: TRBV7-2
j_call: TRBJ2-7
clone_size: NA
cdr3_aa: CASSLALLDLYF
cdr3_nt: TGTGCCAGCAGCTTAGCCCTACTAGACCTGTACTTC

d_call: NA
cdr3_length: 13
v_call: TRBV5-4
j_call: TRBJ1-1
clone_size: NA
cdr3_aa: CASSLNQGTEAFF
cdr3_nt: TGTGCCAGCAGCTTGAATCAGGGCACTGAAGCTTTCTTT

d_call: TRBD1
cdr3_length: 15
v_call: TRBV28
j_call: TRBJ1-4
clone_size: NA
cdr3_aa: CASSPRDRGNEKLFF
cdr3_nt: TGTGCCAGCAGTCCCCGGGACAGGGGTAATGAAAAACTGTTTTTT

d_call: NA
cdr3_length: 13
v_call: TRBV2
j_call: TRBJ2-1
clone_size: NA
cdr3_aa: CASSEGTSYEQFF
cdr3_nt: TGTGCCAGCAGTGAAGGGACAAGCTATGAGCAGTTCTTC

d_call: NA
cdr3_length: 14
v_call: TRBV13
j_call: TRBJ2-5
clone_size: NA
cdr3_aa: CASSLWSGGETQYF
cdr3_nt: TGTGCCAGCAGCTTATGGTCAGGAGGGGAGACCCAGTACTTC

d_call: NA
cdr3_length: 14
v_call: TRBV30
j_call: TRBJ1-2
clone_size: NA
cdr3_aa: CAWSASDSRYGYTF
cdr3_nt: TGTGCCTGGAGTGCTAGCGACAGCCGCTATGGCTACACCTTC

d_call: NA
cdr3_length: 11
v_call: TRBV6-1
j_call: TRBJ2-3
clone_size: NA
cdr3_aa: CAGAATDTQYF
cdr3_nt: TGTGCCGGAGCGGCCACAGATACGCAGTATTTT

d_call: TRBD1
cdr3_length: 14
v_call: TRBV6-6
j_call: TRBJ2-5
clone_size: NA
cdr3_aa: CASTGQGGGETQYF
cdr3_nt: TGTGCCAGCACCGGACAGGGGGGCGGAGAGACCCAGTACTTC

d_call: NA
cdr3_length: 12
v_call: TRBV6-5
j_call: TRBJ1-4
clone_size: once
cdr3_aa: CASSSTREKLFF
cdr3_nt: TGTGCCAGCAGTTCCACCCGGGAAAAACTGTTTTTT

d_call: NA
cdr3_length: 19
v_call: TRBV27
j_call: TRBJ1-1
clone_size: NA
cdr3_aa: CASSFRWRGLFGTNTEAFF
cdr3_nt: TGTGCCAGCAGTTTTCGGTGGAGGGGACTTTTTGGGACCAACACTGAAGCTTTCTTT

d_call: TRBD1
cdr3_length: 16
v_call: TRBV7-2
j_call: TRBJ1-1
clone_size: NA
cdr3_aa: CASSDRTGQGAAEAFF
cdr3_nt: TGTGCCAGCAGCGATCGAACAGGTCAGGGGGCGGCTGAAGCTTTCTTT

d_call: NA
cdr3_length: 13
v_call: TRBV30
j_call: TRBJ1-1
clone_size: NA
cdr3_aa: CARTVGSSPEAFF
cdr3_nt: TGTGCCCGGACGGTGGGCTCCAGCCCTGAAGCTTTCTTT

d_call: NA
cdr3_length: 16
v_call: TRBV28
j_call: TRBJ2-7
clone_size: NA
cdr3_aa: CASSWAGTSNTYEQYF
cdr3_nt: TGTGCCAGCAGTTGGGCAGGGACATCGAACACCTACGAGCAGTACTTC

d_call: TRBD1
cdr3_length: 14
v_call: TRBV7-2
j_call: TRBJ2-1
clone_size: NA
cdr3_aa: CASSFFGTDNEQFF
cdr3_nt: TGTGCCAGCAGCTTTTTCGGGACAGACAATGAGCAGTTCTTC

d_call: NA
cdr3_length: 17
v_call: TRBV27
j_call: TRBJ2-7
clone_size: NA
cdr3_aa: CASSLTGDPRSSYEQYF
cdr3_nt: TGTGCCAGCAGTTTAACGGGAGACCCTAGGAGCTCCTACGAGCAGTACTTC

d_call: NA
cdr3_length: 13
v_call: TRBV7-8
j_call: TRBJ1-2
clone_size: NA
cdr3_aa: CASSLDRAYGYTF
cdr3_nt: TGTGCCAGCAGCTTAGACAGGGCCTATGGCTACACCTTC

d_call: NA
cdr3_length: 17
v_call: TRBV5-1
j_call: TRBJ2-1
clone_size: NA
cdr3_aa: CASSLSPQGRPYNEQFF
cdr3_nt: TGCGCCAGCAGCTTATCCCCACAGGGCCGTCCTTACAATGAGCAGTTCTTC

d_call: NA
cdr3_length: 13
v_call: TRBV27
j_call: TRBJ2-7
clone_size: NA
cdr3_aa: CASSSDSSYEQYF
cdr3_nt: TGTGCCAGCAGCTCCGACAGTTCCTACGAGCAGTACTTC

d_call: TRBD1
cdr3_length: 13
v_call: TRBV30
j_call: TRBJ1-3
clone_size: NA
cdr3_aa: CAWRPGGANTIYF
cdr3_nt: TGTGCCTGGAGGCCAGGGGGCGCGAACACCATATATTTT

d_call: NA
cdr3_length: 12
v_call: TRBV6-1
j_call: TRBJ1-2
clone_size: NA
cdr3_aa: CASQGPDSGYTF
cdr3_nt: TGTGCCAGCCAAGGGCCGGACTCTGGCTACACCTTC

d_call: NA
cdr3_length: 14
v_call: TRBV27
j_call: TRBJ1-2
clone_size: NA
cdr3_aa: CASSLGRAVRGYTF
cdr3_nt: TGTGCCAGCAGTTTGGGCAGGGCAGTCCGTGGCTACACCTTC

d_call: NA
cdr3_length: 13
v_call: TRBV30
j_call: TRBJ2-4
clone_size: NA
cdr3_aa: CAWSVPGGVIQYF
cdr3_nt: TGTGCCTGGAGTGTACCGGGGGGCGTCATTCAGTACTTC

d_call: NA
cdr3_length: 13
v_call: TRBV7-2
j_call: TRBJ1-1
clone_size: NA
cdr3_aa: CASSLAHGGSCMF
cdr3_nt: TGTGCCAGCAGCTTAGCGCACGGCGGCAGCTGCATGTTT

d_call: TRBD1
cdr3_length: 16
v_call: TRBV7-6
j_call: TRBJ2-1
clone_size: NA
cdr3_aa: CASSLGQGSSYNEQFF
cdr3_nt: TGTGCCAGCAGTTTGGGACAGGGGAGCTCCTACAATGAGCAGTTCTTC

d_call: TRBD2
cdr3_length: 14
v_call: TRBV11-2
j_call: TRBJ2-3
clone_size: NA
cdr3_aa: CATTVSGGTDTQYF
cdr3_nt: TGTGCCACTACGGTTAGCGGGGGGACTGATACGCAGTATTTT

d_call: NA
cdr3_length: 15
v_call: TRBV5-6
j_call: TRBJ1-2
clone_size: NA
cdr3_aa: CASSLGLQSGSGYTF
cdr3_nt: TGTGCCAGCAGCTTGGGCCTACAGTCGGGGAGTGGCTACACCTTC

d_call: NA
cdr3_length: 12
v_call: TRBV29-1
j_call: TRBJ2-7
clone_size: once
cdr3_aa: CSVGAGIYEQYF
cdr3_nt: TGCAGCGTTGGTGCAGGGATCTACGAGCAGTACTTC

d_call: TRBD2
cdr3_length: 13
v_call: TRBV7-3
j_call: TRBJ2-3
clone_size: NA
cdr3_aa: CASRLGLAGTQYF
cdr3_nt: TGTGCCAGCAGACTCGGACTAGCTGGTACGCAGTATTTT

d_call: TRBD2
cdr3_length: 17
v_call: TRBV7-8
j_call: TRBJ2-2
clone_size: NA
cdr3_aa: CASSTHGTSGGTGELFF
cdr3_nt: TGTGCCAGCAGCACCCACGGGACTAGCGGGGGGACCGGGGAGCTGTTTTTT

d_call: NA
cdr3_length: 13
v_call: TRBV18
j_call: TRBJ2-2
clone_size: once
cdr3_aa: CASSPLATGELFF
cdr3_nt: TGTGCCAGCTCACCACTAGCCACCGGGGAGCTGTTTTTT

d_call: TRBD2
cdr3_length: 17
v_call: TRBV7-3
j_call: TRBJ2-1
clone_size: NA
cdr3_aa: CASSTSGLAGGSNEQFF
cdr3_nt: TGTGCCAGCAGCACCTCGGGACTAGCGGGGGGTTCGAATGAGCAGTTCTTC

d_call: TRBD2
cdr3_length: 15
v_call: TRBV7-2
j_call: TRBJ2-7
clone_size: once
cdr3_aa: CASSSGTSGSYEQYF
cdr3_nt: TGTGCCAGCAGCTCCGGGACTAGCGGTTCCTACGAGCAGTACTTC

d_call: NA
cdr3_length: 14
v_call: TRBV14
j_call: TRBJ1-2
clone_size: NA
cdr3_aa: CASSQTQVNYGYTF
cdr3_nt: TGTGCCAGCAGCCAAACACAGGTTAACTATGGCTACACCTTC

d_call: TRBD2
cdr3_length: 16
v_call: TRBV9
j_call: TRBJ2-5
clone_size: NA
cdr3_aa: CASSVTGTSSAETQYF
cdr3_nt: TGTGCCAGCAGCGTAACCGGGACTAGCAGTGCGGAGACCCAGTACTTC

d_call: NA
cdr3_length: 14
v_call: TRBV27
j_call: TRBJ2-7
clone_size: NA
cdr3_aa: CASKVGGGSFEQYF
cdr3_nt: TGTGCCAGCAAGGTAGGGGGGGGGTCTTTCGAGCAGTACTTC

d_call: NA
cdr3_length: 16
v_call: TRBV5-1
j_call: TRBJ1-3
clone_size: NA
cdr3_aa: CASSLGTDTSGNTIYF
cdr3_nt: TGCGCCAGCAGCTTGGGGACTGACACCTCTGGAAACACCATATATTTT

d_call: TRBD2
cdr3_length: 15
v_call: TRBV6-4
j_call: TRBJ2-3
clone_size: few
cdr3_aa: CASSDSSGGADTQYF
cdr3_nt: TGTGCCAGCAGTGACTCGAGCGGGGGGGCAGATACGCAGTATTTT

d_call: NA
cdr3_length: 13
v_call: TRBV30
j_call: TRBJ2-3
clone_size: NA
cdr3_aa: CAWSVRQTDTQYF
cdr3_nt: TGTGCCTGGAGTGTACGACAGACAGATACGCAGTATTTT

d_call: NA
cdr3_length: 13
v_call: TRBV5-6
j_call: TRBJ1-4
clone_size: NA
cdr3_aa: CASSPSVGEKLFF
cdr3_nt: TGTGCCAGCAGCCCTAGTGTGGGTGAAAAACTGTTTTTT

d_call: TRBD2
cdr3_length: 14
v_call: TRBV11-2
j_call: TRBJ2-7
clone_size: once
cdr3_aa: CASSRTSGGSEQYF
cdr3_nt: TGTGCCAGCAGCCGGACGTCGGGGGGGAGCGAGCAGTACTTC

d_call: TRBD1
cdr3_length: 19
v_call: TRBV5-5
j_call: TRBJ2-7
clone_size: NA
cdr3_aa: CASSRTGTVVSASSYEQYF
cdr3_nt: TGTGCCAGCAGCCGTACTGGGACAGTGGTTTCTGCTTCCTCCTACGAGCAGTACTTC

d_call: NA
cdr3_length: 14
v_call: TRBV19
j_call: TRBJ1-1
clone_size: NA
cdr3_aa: CASSITGSNTEAFF
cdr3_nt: TGTGCCAGTAGTATTACAGGCTCGAACACTGAAGCTTTCTTT

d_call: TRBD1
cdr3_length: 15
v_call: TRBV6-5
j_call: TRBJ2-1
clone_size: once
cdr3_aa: CASSYGTGVNNEQFF
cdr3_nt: TGTGCCAGCAGTTACGGGACAGGGGTCAACAATGAGCAGTTCTTC

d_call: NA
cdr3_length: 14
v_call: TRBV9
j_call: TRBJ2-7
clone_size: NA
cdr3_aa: CASSVAMGGYEQYF
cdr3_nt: TGTGCCAGCAGCGTAGCCATGGGGGGCTACGAGCAGTACTTC